This T cell receptor (beta chain) was recovered during a study of T-cell memory formation after mild COVID-19 (dated by TCRdb to the early 2020s). Regarding the complete study: TCR sequence clusters from the two donors were largely donor specific. Two young, previously healthy adult volunteers made up the cohort, one male and one female. In a couple of donors, T-cell clones that expanded and contracted after mild COVID-19 were followed by sequencing TCRalpha and TCRbeta repertoires longitudinally. The paper as a whole reports these results and caveats: Clones contracting from day 15 to 85 had balanced CD4/CD8 phenotypes, while a second wave expanding from day 15 to 37 was biased towards CD4+. The study included only two mild cases, and larger cohorts that include severe cases with pre-infection samples were judged to be necessary. SARS-CoV-2 specificity was not confirmed for the second-wave clones peaking on day 37. Contracting CD4+ clones were located mainly in the CM and EM memory subsets, whereas CD8+ clones were found to be enriched in EMRA. Some responding clones were found in pre-infection memory, which suggests that pre-existing cross-reactive memory T cells took part in the SARS-CoV-2 response.

PBMCs were isolated by Ficoll-Paque density gradient centrifugation. This clonotype was observed a few times. Its target antigen remains unknown. No quality values exist for individual bases; no much larger clone is one base distant. The cysteine opens and the phenylalanine closes a CDR3 of 12 amino acids. CDR3 DNA only is kept here, 36 bases in frame from base 1. The germline V gene gives CDR1 as SGDLS and CDR2 as YYNGEE. V loses 0 bases of germline sequence and J loses 7 bases, and the interval between the two ends is 5 bases. Sequencing was performed on an Illumina NovaSeq 6000. Using 5'RACE with constant-segment primers, TCRalpha and TCRbeta cDNA libraries were constructed, with sample barcodes and unique molecular identifiers added in the process. RNA was extracted from every sample with Trizol reagent. The libraries were amplified in two PCR steps, and the second step added a second sample barcode and Illumina TruSeq adapters. Libraries were sequenced on an Illumina NovaSeq with 2 x 150 bp paired-end reads. In the source study's methods: Demultiplexing of reads and collapsing into UMI-guided consensus sequences were performed with migec v1.2.7. Using mixcr v2.1.11, the UMI consensuses were aligned to TRA and TRB V and J templates and assembled into clonotypes. A clonotype was counted as expanded or contracted only when both edgeR and NoisET called the clonotype significant, with the noise models trained on biological replicates. For edgeR calls, the cutoffs were a false discovery rate-adjusted p below 0.01 and a log2 fold-change threshold of 1. As an exploratory analysis of dynamics, PCA with hierarchical clustering was applied to max-normalized trajectories of the 1000 most abundant clonotypes. Separately sequenced CD4+ and CD8+ repertoires were used to assign a CD4 or CD8 phenotype to each responding clone. TCRdb trimmed public reads at Q25 via fastp, called clones via MiXCR and kept in-frame beta chains. Every entry covers one CDR3 protein and lists the most common genes and DNA from its rows. It is TCRdb's table, rather than the study itself, that gives the V and J calls and clone size. Recorded for this sample are more than 250,000 distinct CDR3 sequences; around 15% of them occurred a single time. Clones ranked in the top ten supply approximately 23% of the sample.

This chain joins TRBV9 to TRBJ2-1, with the D gene call left open. Material for sequencing was PBMCs or a T cell subset sorted from them (not recorded which). The sequence was obtained from a young man who had mild COVID-19 (a few samples of this study predate the infection). The sample titles of this study are shuffled in the database, so cell type and time point are left out; the donor was told from shared clones. The CDR3 reads as follows: CASSVGENEQFF. The DNA is as follows: TGTGCCAGCAGCGTAGGGGAAAATGAGCAGTTCTTC. With the portions outside the CDR3 filled from the reference TRBV9 and TRBJ2-1 genes, the complete variable region becomes DSGVTQTPKHLITATGQRVTLRCSPRSGDLSVYWYQQSLDQGLQFLIQYYNGEERAKGNILERFSAQQFPDLHSELNLSSLELGDSALYFCASSVGENEQFFGPGTRLTVL.